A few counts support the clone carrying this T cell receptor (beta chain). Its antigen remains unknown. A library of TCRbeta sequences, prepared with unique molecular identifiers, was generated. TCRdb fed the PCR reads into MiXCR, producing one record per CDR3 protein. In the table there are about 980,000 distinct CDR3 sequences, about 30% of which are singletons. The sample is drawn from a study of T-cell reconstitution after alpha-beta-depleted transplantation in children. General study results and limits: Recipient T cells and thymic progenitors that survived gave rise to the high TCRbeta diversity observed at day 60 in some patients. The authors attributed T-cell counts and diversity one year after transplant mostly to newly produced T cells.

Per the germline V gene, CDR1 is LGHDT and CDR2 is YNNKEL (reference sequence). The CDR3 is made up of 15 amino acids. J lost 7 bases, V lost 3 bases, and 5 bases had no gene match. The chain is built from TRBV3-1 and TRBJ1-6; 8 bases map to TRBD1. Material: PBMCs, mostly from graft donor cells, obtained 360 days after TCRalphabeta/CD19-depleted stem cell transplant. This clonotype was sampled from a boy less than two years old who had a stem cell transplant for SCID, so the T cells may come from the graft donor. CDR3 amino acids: CASSQRTGWNSPLHF. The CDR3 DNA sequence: TGTGCCAGCAGCCAGCGGACAGGGTGGAATTCACCCCTCCACTTT.